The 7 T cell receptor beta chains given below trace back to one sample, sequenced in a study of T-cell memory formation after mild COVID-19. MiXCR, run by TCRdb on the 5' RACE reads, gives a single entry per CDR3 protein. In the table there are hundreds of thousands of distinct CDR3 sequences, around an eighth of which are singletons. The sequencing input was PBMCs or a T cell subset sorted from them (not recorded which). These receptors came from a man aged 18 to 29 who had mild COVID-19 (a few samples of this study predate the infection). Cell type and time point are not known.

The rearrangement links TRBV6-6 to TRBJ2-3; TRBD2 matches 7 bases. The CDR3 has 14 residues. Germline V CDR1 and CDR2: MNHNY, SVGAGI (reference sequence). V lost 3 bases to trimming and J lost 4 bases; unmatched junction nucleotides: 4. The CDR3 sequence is CASSYAGVPDTQYF. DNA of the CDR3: TGTGCCAGCAGTTATGCGGGGGTTCCAGATACGCAGTATTTT.

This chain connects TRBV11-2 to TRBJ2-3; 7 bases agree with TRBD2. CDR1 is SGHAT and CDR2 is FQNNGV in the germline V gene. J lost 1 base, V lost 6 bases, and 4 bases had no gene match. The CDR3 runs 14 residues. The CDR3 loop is CASRVSGGTDTQYF. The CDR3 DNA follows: TGTGCCAGCAGGGTGAGCGGGGGCACAGATACGCAGTATTTT.

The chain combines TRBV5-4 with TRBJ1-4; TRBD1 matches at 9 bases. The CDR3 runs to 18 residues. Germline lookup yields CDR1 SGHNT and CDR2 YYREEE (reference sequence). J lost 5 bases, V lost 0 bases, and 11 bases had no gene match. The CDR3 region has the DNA TGTGCCAGCAGCTTGGCCCAAGGGACAGGGAAGTTCAATGAAAAACTGTTTTTT. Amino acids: CASSLAQGTGKFNEKLFF.

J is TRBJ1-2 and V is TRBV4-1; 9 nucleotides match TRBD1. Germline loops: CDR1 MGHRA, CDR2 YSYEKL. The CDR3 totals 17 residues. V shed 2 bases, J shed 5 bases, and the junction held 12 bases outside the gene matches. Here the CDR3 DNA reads TGCGCCAGCAGCCAAACTAACGTAGGACAGGGGTGGTATGGCTACACCTTC. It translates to CASSQTNVGQGWYGYTF.

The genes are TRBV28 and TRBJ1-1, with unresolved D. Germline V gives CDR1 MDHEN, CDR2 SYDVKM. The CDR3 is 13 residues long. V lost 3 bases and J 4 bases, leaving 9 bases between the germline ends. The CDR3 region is CASSFVHITEAFF. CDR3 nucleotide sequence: TGTGCCAGCAGTTTTGTACATATCACTGAAGCTTTCTTT.

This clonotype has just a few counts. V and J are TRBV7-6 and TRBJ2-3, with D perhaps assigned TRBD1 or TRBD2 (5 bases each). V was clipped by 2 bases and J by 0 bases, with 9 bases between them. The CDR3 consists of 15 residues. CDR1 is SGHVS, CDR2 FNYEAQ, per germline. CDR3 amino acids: CASSLSWGSTDTQYF. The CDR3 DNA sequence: TGTGCCAGCAGCTTATCTTGGGGGAGCACAGATACGCAGTATTTT.

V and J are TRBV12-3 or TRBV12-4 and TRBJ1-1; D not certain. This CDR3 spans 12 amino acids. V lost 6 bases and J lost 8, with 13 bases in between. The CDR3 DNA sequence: TGTGCCAGCAGAGACTCTCTCAGGGAAGCTTTCTTT. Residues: CASRDSLREAFF.